This TCR beta chain originates from a study of blood T cell repertoires in COVID-19. Overall study: COVID-19 samples from acute and convalescent phases originated in the United States, Italy and Spain. From T cells, B-cell-depleted T cells, or PBMCs came the material, which was cDNA or gDNA.

Germline V lookup: CDR1 SGHVS, CDR2 FQNEAQ. The CDR3 contains 12 residues. Trimming took off 2 bases at V and 3 bases at J, with 5 bases between the two ends. Original handling: Researchers report that nucleated cell counts were estimated from reference gene primer amplification. The data were produced by immunoSEQ multiplex PCR, yet TCRdb's version contains in-frame clones alone and is incomplete. V and J calls and clone size are as listed in that table; D and trimming were resolved from the DNA. Among around 460,000 clones listed, 85% to 90% were seen once. Enrolment of Seattle patients took place during active infection, and they were followed longitudinally.

This TCR was recovered from a man aged 18 to 29 with COVID-19, enrolled during active disease. The chain uses TRBV7-8 and TRBJ2-7, with a possible D match to TRBD1 (5 bases). The specimen sequenced was peripheral blood. This chain's CDR3 is CASSLRGYEQYF. CDR3 coding DNA: TGTGCCAGCAGCTTAAGGGGCTACGAGCAGTACTTC.